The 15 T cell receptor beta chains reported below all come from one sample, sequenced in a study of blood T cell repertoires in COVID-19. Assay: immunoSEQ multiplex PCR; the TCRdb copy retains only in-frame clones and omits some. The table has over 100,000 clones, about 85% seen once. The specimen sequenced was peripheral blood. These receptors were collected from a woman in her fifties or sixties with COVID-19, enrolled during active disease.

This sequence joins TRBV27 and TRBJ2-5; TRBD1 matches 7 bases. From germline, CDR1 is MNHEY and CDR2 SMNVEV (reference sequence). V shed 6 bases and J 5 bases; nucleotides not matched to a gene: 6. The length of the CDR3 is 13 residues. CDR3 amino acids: CASSFTGAETQYF. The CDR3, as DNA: TGTGCCAGCAGCTTCACAGGGGCCGAGACCCAGTACTTC.

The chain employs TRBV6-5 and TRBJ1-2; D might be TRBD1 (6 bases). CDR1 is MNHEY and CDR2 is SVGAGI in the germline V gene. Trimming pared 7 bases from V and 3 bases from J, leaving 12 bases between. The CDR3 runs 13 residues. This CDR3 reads CASTQGPDYGYTF. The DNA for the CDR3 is TGTGCCAGCACTCAGGGGCCGGACTATGGCTACACCTTC.

DNA for the CDR3: TGTGCCAGCAGTTTACCAGGGACAGGGCACACTGAAGCTTTCTTT. Translated, it gives CASSLPGTGHTEAFF. This chain uses TRBV28 with TRBJ1-1, with TRBD1 matching over 9 bases. CDR1 and CDR2 from the germline V gene are MDHEN and SYDVKM. V trimming: 2 bases; J trimming: 3 bases; junction bases outside the gene matches: 4. The CDR3 length is 15 residues.

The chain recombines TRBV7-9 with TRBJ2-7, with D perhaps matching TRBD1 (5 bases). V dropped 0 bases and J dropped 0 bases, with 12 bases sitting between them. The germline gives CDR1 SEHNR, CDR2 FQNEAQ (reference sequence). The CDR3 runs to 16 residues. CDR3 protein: CASSLAQGHRSYEQYF. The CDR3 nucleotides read TGTGCCAGCAGCTTAGCGCAGGGCCATCGCTCCTACGAGCAGTACTTC.

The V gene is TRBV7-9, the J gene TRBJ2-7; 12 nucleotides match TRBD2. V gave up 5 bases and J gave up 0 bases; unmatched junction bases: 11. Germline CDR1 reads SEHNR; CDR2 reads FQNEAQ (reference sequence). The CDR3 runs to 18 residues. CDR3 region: CASSPAPWTSGDSYEQYF. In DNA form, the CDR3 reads TGTGCCAGCAGCCCAGCCCCCTGGACTAGCGGGGACTCCTACGAGCAGTACTTC.

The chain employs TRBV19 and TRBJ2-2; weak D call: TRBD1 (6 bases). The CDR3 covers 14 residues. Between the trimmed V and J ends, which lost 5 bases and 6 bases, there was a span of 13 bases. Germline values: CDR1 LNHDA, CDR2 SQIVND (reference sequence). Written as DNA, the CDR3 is TGTGCCAGTAGTCTCGGCAGGGGTTCCGGGGAGCTGTTTTTT. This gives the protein CASSLGRGSGELFF.

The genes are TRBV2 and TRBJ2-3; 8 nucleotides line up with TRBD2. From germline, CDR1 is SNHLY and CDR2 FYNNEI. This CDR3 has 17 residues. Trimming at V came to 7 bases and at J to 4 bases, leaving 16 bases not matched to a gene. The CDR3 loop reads CASKPKEAGEAPDTQYF. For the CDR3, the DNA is TGTGCCAGCAAGCCGAAGGAAGCGGGGGAGGCCCCAGATACGCAGTATTTT.

CDR3: CASSDVADIRELFF. CDR3 nucleotides: TGTGCCAGCAGTGACGTAGCGGATATCCGGGAGCTGTTTTTT. The chain uses TRBV2 and TRBJ2-2, with D tentatively TRBD2 (6 bases). V was pared by 3 bases and J by 9 bases, with 14 bases between. Germline CDR1 and CDR2: SNHLY and FYNNEI. CDR3 length: 14 residues.

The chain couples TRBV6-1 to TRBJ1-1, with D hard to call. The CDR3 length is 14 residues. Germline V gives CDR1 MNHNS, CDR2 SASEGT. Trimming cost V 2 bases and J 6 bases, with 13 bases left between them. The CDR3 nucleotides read TGTGCCAGCAGTGAAAACCCCGAGAGCTCTGAAGCTTTCTTT. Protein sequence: CASSENPESSEAFF.

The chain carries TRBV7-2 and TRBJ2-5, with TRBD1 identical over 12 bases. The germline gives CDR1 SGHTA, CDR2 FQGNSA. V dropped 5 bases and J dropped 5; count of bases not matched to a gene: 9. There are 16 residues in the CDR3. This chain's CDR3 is CASSEMGQGAYETQYF. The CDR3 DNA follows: TGTGCCAGCAGCGAGATGGGACAGGGGGCTTACGAGACCCAGTACTTC.

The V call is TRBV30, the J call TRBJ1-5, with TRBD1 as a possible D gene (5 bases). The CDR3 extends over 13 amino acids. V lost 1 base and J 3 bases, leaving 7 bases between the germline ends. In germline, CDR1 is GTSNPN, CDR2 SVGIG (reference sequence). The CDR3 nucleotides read TGTGCCTGGAGTGGACAGCCCAATCAGCCCCAGCATTTT. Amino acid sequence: CAWSGQPNQPQHF.

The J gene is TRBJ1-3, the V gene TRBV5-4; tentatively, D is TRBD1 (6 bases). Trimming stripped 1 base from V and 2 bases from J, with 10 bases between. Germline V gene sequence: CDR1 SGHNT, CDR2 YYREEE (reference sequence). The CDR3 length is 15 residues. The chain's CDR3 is CASSLKGVAGNTIYF. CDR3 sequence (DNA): TGTGCCAGCAGCTTGAAGGGGGTAGCTGGAAACACCATATATTTT. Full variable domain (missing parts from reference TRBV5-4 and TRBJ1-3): ETGVTQSPTHLIKTRGQQVTLRCSSQSGHNTVSWYQQALGQGPQFIFQYYREEENGRGNFPPRFSGLQFPNYSSELNVNALELDDSALYLCASSLKGVAGNTIYFGEGSWLTVV.

The CDR3 sequence: CAWKGTGGSYGYTF. The CDR3 DNA reads as TGTGCCTGGAAGGGGACAGGGGGCAGCTATGGCTACACCTTC. The genes are TRBV30 and TRBJ1-2, with 12 bases that match TRBD1. Germline assignment: CDR1 GTSNPN and CDR2 SVGIG (reference sequence). This CDR3 spans 14 amino acids. V shed 4 bases and J 4 bases; nucleotides not matched to a gene: 4.

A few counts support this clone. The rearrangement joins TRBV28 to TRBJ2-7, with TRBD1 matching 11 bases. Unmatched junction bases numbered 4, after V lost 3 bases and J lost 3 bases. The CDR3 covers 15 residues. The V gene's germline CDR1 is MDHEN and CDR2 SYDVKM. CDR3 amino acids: CASSFWTGGDYEQYF. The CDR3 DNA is TGTGCCAGCAGTTTCTGGACAGGGGGCGACTACGAGCAGTACTTC.

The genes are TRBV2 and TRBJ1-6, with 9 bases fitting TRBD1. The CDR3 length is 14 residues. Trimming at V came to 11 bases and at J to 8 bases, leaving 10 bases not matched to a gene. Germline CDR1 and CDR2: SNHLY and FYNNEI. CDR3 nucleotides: TGTGCCCATTCCCGGGGACAGGGAGATTCACCCCTCCACTTT. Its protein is CAHSRGQGDSPLHF.